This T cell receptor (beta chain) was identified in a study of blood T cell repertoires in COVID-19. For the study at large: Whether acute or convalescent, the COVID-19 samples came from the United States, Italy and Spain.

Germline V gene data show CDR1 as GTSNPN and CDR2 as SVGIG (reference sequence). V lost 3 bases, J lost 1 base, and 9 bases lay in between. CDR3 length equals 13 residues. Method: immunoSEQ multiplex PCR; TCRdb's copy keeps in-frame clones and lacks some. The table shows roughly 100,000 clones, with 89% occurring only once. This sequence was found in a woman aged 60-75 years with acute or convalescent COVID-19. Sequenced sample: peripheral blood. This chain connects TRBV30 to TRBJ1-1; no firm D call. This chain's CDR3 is CAWRTTRNTEAFF. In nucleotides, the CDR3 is TGTGCCTGGAGGACGACTAGGAACACTGAAGCTTTCTTT. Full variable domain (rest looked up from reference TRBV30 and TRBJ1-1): SQTIHQWPATLVQPVGSPLSLECTVEGTSNPNLYWYRQAAGRGLQLLFYSVGIGQISSEVPQNLSASRPQDRQFILSSKKLLLSDSGFYLCAWRTTRNTEAFFGQGTRLTVV.